Following are 26 T cell receptor beta chains from one sample sequenced in a study of CXCR3-negative and CXCR3-positive naive CD8 T cells. The TRB libraries of cDNA were built by UMI-labeled 5' RACE. After re-calling the 5' RACE reads, TCRdb lists one entry per CDR3 protein, DNA absent. This sample's table reports 60,000 or so distinct CDR3 sequences. What was sequenced was memory CD8+ T cells from blood. All receptors come from a human donor in good health. Some clones in this sample may be carry-over from other donors' samples.

The CDR3 is CSVVDPQGSIYGYTF. The chain couples TRBV29-1 to TRBJ1-2; the D call from TCRdb, TRBD1, cannot be confirmed without DNA. Germline values: CDR1 SQVTM, CDR2 ANQGSEA. The length of the CDR3 is 15 residues.

The chain is built from TRBV19 and TRBJ1-1; the TRBD1 assignment by TCRdb is unverifiable without DNA. Germline values: CDR1 LNHDA, CDR2 SQIVND (reference sequence). This CDR3 spans 17 amino acids. CDR3 in amino acids: CASRPTGDSPLGTEAFF.

V and J are TRBV6-5 and TRBJ2-1; TCRdb proposes TRBD2, but this gene call is untestable without DNA. The CDR3 runs to 14 residues. Per the germline V gene, CDR1 is MNHEY and CDR2 is SVGAGI. The CDR3 spells CASAREGAYNEQFF.

This chain uses TRBV29-1 with TRBJ1-2; TCRdb designates TRBD1, a call that cannot be tested without DNA. The CDR3 contains 12 residues. CDR1 is SQVTM and CDR2 is ANQGSEA in the germline V gene. This CDR3 reads CSVEGATYGYTF.

This rearrangement joins TRBV5-1 to TRBJ1-1. Germline CDR1 SGHRS, CDR2 YFSETQ. The CDR3 extends over 14 amino acids. Here the CDR3 reads CASSVGRTNTEAFF. Together with reference TRBV5-1 and TRBJ1-1, the CDR3 gives the full variable domain: KAGVTQTPRYLIKTRGQQVTLSCSPISGHRSVSWYQQTPGQGLQFLFEYFSETQRNKGNFPGRFSGRQFSNSRSEMNVSTLELGDSALYLCASSVGRTNTEAFFGQGTRLTVV.

The V call is TRBV5-3, the J call TRBJ2-7; TCRdb selects TRBD1, and the lack of DNA leaves this call unchecked. TRBV5-3 counts as an open reading frame of uncertain function. The CDR3 extends over 11 amino acids. This CDR3 is CARSLVGTSYF.

The rearrangement joins TRBV9 to TRBJ2-1. The CDR3 runs to 12 residues. Germline-derived CDR1 and CDR2 are SGDLS and YYNGEE. The CDR3 sequence is CASSVGYNEQFF.

The chain joins TRBV15 to TRBJ2-1; with no DNA, the TCRdb D assignment of TRBD1 cannot be verified. CDR1 LNHNV and CDR2 YYDKDF come from the germline V gene (reference sequence). CDR3 length: 15 residues. This chain's CDR3 is CATSAGAQTYNEQFF.

The chain couples TRBV5-1 to TRBJ2-7. Germline V gene lookup returns CDR1 SGHRS and CDR2 YFSETQ. There are 13 residues in the CDR3. This CDR3 reads CASSLTGLYEQYF.

The chain has TRBV4-2 and TRBJ2-7. Germline V gene data show CDR1 as LGHNA and CDR2 as YNFKEQ. The length of the CDR3 is 12 residues. CDR3 in amino acids: CASSQVPYEQYF.

The chain uses TRBV3-1 and TRBJ1-1. The germline CDR1 and CDR2 sequences are LGHDT and YNNKEL (reference sequence). This CDR3 is 14 amino acids long. The chain's CDR3 is CASSPYVGNTEAFF.

V and J are TRBV7-7 and TRBJ2-5; absent DNA, TCRdb's TRBD1 call cannot be checked. Germline V gene data show CDR1 as SSHAT and CDR2 as FNYEAQ (reference sequence). This CDR3 comprises 16 residues. The CDR3 here is CASSDQGGGREETQYF.

The V call is TRBV6-1, the J call TRBJ2-1; TCRdb gives TRBD2 as the D gene, but with no DNA this cannot be confirmed. The CDR3 has 17 amino acids. Germline CDR1 and CDR2: MNHNS and SASEGT. The CDR3 here is CASSEGLGDYKFVLQFF.

The chain is built from TRBV4-3 and TRBJ1-3; TCRdb names TRBD1, which stays unverified in the absence of DNA. Germline-derived CDR1 and CDR2 are LGHNA and YSLEER. This CDR3 region has 15 residues. The chain's CDR3 is CASSPGRTPGNTIYF.

J is TRBJ1-6 and V is TRBV28. CDR3 size: 15 residues. CDR1 is MDHEN, CDR2 SYDVKM, per germline. The CDR3 protein is CASSFMLGFSSPLHF.

V usage is TRBV20-1 and J usage is TRBJ2-7. The CDR3 runs 13 residues. Germline-derived CDR1 and CDR2 are DFQATT and SNEGSKA (reference sequence). CDR3 residues: CSARPGATYEQYF.

The chain combines TRBV12-3 or TRBV12-4 with TRBJ2-4; the TCRdb D gene call, TRBD2, has no DNA to confirm it. The CDR3 loop spans 16 amino acids. The CDR3 sequence: CASSFVPSGSFNIQYF.

This chain uses TRBV12-3 or TRBV12-4 with TRBJ2-3; TCRdb reports TRBD1, a call that lacks DNA to check it against. This CDR3 comprises 15 residues. Here the CDR3 reads CASRLVQGRTDTQYF.

The chain links TRBV6-5 to TRBJ1-1; TCRdb outputs TRBD1, but without DNA this stays unchecked. Germline V gene lookup returns CDR1 MNHEY and CDR2 SVGAGI. The CDR3 has 14 amino acids. The CDR3 sequence is CASSLTGANTEAFF.

V gene TRBV6-5 combines with J gene TRBJ2-7; TCRdb's D call, TRBD1, is unchecked because there is no DNA. This CDR3 comprises 12 residues. Germline loops: CDR1 MNHEY, CDR2 SVGAGI. The chain's CDR3 is CASSATGYEQYF.

The rearrangement joins TRBV4-3 to TRBJ1-1. Germline CDR1 is LGHNA and CDR2 is YSLEER. The CDR3 spans 14 residues. CDR3 loop: CASSPDTVPTEAFF.

The rearrangement joins TRBV20-1 to TRBJ2-1. The CDR3 length is 14 residues. The germline V gene encodes CDR1 DFQATT and CDR2 SNEGSKA (reference sequence). CDR3 loop: CSARDLTDYNEQFF.

This chain links TRBV4-2 with TRBJ2-7; the TCRdb D gene call, TRBD1, has no DNA to confirm it. The CDR3 spans 15 residues. CDR1 and CDR2 from the germline V gene are LGHNA and YNFKEQ. The CDR3: CASSQEGDNSYEQYF.

The chain is built from TRBV20-1 and TRBJ2-1; TCRdb lists TRBD1, though no DNA is available to test this call. In germline, CDR1 is DFQATT, CDR2 SNEGSKA (reference sequence). This CDR3 region has 16 residues. CDR3 in amino acids: CSARDVAGPSYNEQFF.

This chain connects TRBV29-1 to TRBJ2-7. The CDR3 length is 13 residues. The germline gives CDR1 SQVTM, CDR2 ANQGSEA. The chain's CDR3 is CSVELGVPYEQYF.

The genes are TRBV29-1 and TRBJ2-2; TCRdb indicates TRBD2, and absent DNA this call remains unverified. The CDR3 has 15 residues. Germline CDR1 reads SQVTM; CDR2 reads ANQGSEA. CDR3: CSVEAQGVETGELFF.